These 14 T cell receptor beta chains were sequenced from one sample in a study of CD8 T cells in Susac syndrome. cDNA came from 0.5 to 1 ug RNA primed by random hexamers. Each CDR3 protein gets one entry after TCRdb re-called the immunoSEQ multiplex PCR reads with MiXCR. The table has over 100,000 distinct CDR3 sequences, roughly 96% seen once. The sequencing input was CD4+ T cells from PBMCs. All receptors derive from a human donor in good health.

The chain couples TRBV29-1 to TRBJ1-1; D is unclear. The germline V and J ends were trimmed by 7 bases and 3 bases, with 12 bases remaining between them. Germline V gives CDR1 SQVTM, CDR2 ANQGSEA. The CDR3 totals 12 residues. The CDR3 bases are TGCAGCGGGGCGCCTCGGGACACTGAAGCTTTCTTT. Protein: CSGAPRDTEAFF.

The chain carries TRBV20-1 and TRBJ2-2, with D unclear. The CDR3 is 11 amino acids. Germline V gives CDR1 DFQATT, CDR2 SNEGSKA (reference sequence). V was pared by 6 bases and J by 7 bases, with 9 bases between. Here the CDR3 DNA reads TGCAGTGCCGAGCGTAACGGGGAGCTGTTTTTT. This encodes CSAERNGELFF.

The chain joins TRBV5-1 to TRBJ1-3; no clear D gene. V was clipped by 1 base and J by 0 bases, with 11 bases between them. The CDR3 length is 16 residues. Germline CDR1 is SGHRS and CDR2 is YFSETQ. The CDR3 spells CASSLWESGSGNTIYF. The CDR3, as DNA: TGCGCCAGCAGCTTGTGGGAGAGCGGCTCTGGAAACACCATATATTTT.

The chain uses TRBV29-1 and TRBJ1-2, with unresolved D. The CDR3 contains 8 residues. Germline V gene lookup returns CDR1 SQVTM and CDR2 ANQGSEA. V lost 8 bases and J 11 bases, leaving 9 bases between the germline ends. CDR3 sequence reads: CSTSSYTF. The CDR3 coding sequence is TGCAGCACCTCTAGTTACACCTTC.

The table lists this clonotype with a few counts. This rearrangement joins TRBV4-3 to TRBJ2-6; D remains unclear. CDR3 length: 15 residues. V dropped 1 base and J dropped 2 bases, with 6 bases sitting between them. The germline V gene encodes CDR1 LGHNA and CDR2 YSLEER. In DNA form, the CDR3 reads TGCGCCAGCAGCCAAGCCGGCACTGGGGCCAACGTCCTGACTTTC. Translated, it gives CASSQAGTGANVLTF.

The chain links TRBV5-1 to TRBJ2-5; the match to TRBD1 covers 11 bases. The CDR3 has 16 residues. The V gene end was trimmed by 0 bases and the J gene end by 1 base; junction bases not matched to a gene: 2. From germline, CDR1 is SGHRS and CDR2 YFSETQ. CDR3 sequence: CASSLGTGGGQETQYF. Written as DNA, the CDR3 is TGCGCCAGCAGCTTGGGGACAGGGGGCGGCCAAGAGACCCAGTACTTC.

This rearrangement joins TRBV18 to TRBJ1-1; TRBD1 agrees at 7 bases. This CDR3 is built from 17 residues. V lost 8 bases, J lost 1 base, and 16 bases stayed unmatched. Germline V CDR1 and CDR2: KGHSH, LQKENI. The CDR3 region has the DNA TGTGCCAGCCTTTACCGGGAGGGGGCCTACAGGAACACTGAAGCTTTCTTT. This sequence encodes CASLYREGAYRNTEAFF. Combining the CDR3 with reference TRBV18 and TRBJ1-1 gives the whole variable domain NAGVMQNPRHLVRRRGQEARLRCSPMKGHSHVYWYRQLPEEGLKFMVYLQKENIIDESGMPKERFSAEFPKEGPSILRIQQVVRGDSAAYFCASLYREGAYRNTEAFFGQGTRLTVV.

V gene TRBV3-1 combines with J gene TRBJ1-5; 8 nucleotides agree with TRBD1. The CDR3 loop spans 18 amino acids. V lost 0 bases to trimming and J lost 7 bases; unmatched junction nucleotides: 14. Germline lookup yields CDR1 LGHDT and CDR2 YNNKEL (reference sequence). The chain's CDR3 is CASSQDPKPGQGGQPQHF. CDR3 coding DNA: TGTGCCAGCAGCCAAGATCCGAAACCAGGACAGGGAGGACAGCCCCAGCATTTT.

The CDR3 sequence is CASSPGQVSEQYF. In nucleotides, the CDR3 is TGTGCCAGCAGCCCGGGACAGGTGAGCGAGCAGTACTTC. V and J are TRBV12-3 or TRBV12-4 and TRBJ2-7; 8 bases agree with TRBD1. There are 13 residues in the CDR3. V lost 6 bases to trimming and J lost 6 bases; unmatched junction nucleotides: 7.

This chain joins TRBV3-1 and TRBJ1-1, with TRBD1 identical over 10 bases. CDR3 length equals 13 residues. Germline V gives CDR1 LGHDT, CDR2 YNNKEL (reference sequence). J gave up 8 bases and V 2 bases, and 2 bases lay outside the gene matches. CDR3 in DNA: TGTGCCAGCAGCCAACGGGGACAGGGGGAAGCTTTCTTT. Residues: CASSQRGQGEAFF. Filled out from reference TRBV3-1 and TRBJ1-1, the complete variable domain reads DTAVSQTPKYLVTQMGNDKSIKCEQNLGHDTMYWYKQDSKKFLKIMFSYNNKELIINETVPNRFSPKSPDKAHLNLHINSLELGDSAVYFCASSQRGQGEAFFGQGTRLTVV.

The CDR3 region has the DNA TGTGCCAGCAGCTTAGTGGACCTCACTGAAGCTTTCTTT. The encoded protein is CASSLVDLTEAFF. The chain combines TRBV7-2 with TRBJ1-1; D gene ambiguous. Looked up from germline, CDR1 is SGHTA and CDR2 is FQGNSA. Between the trimmed V and J ends, which lost 1 base and 4 bases, there was a span of 7 bases. CDR3 length: 13 amino acids.

The rearrangement links TRBV1 to TRBJ2-1; the table assigns TRBD2, which was not confirmed against the DNA. TRBV1 is a recognized pseudogene. The CDR3 sequence is 15 residues long. DNA of the CDR3: TGCACCAGCAGCCTTCCCTCCGACTATACCCCAGAGCAGTTCTTC. Translated, it gives CTSSLPSDYTPEQFF.

The J gene is TRBJ2-5, the V gene TRBV3-1; TRBD2 agrees at 7 bases. With 4 bases clipped from V and 1 base from J, the junction kept 6 bases outside the gene matches. Germline CDR1 reads LGHDT; CDR2 reads YNNKEL (reference sequence). The CDR3 has 15 amino acids. The CDR3 is CASSPRGRGQETQYF. CDR3 DNA: TGTGCCAGCAGCCCCCGGGGGAGGGGCCAAGAGACCCAGTACTTC.

The V and J genes are TRBV5-1 and TRBJ2-1; unclear D gene. With 2 bases removed from V and 7 bases from J, the gap between germline ends came to 16 bases. Germline CDR1 reads SGHRS; CDR2 reads YFSETQ. The CDR3 is 15 amino acids. CDR3 loop: CASSFGSLPTNEQFF. As DNA, the CDR3 is TGCGCCAGCAGCTTTGGTTCCCTCCCTACAAATGAGCAGTTCTTC.